The text below deals with one T cell receptor beta chain. The sample is drawn from a study of blood T cell repertoires in COVID-19. The wider study: Acute-phase and convalescent COVID-19 samples originated in the United States, Italy and Spain. Nucleic acid was either cDNA or gDNA, and it came from T cells, B-cell-depleted T cells, or PBMCs.

Original methodology: For nucleated cells, counts were estimated from reference gene primer amplification. The method was immunoSEQ multiplex PCR; TCRdb's version includes in-frame clones alone and lacks a portion of them. The DNA gave D and trimming, while V, J and clone size come from that table. The sample carries about 160,000 clones, over 70% recorded once. J lost 3 bases, V lost 2 bases, and 5 bases had no gene match. The CDR3 extends over 16 amino acids. In germline, CDR1 is MNHEY, CDR2 SVGAGI. Sequenced sample: peripheral blood. The V gene is TRBV6-5, the J gene TRBJ2-5, with TRBD2 matching over 11 bases. This clonotype originated in a man aged 65 to 79 with acute or convalescent COVID-19. The CDR3 DNA follows: TGTGCCAGCAGTTACCCGGGGACTAGCGGAAAAGAGACCCAGTACTTC. It specifies CASSYPGTSGKETQYF.